This T cell receptor (beta chain) emerged from a study of blood T cell repertoires in COVID-19. The wider study: Whether acute or convalescent, the COVID-19 samples came from the United States, Italy and Spain. Sources were T cells, B-cell-depleted T cells, or PBMCs; the material itself was cDNA or gDNA.

In the study's own analysis: Estimates of nucleated cell counts were drawn from the amplification of reference gene primers. Profiled with immunoSEQ multiplex PCR; TCRdb holds only in-frame clones, not every one. V and J calls and clone size are copied from that table; D and trimming were computed from the DNA. The table shows around 100,000 clones, with around nine tenths occurring only once. Trimming took 5 bases from V and 4 from J, leaving 8 bases between them. CDR1 is MNHEY and CDR2 is SVGEGT in the germline V gene. The CDR3 has 12 amino acids. J is TRBJ1-2 and V is TRBV6-2 or TRBV6-3; D uncertain. Source material: peripheral blood. The receptor's source is a human donor in a cohort sampled during active COVID-19. CDR3 amino acids: CASSREIYGYTF. CDR3 nucleotides: TGTGCCAGCAGTAGAGAGATCTATGGCTACACCTTC.